The 18 T cell receptor beta chains presented below share a single source sample, sequenced in a study of shared clonotypes between healthy human individuals. Data came from immunoSEQ multiplex PCR; TCRdb stores just in-frame clones and leaves some out. The sample has 760,000 or so clones, around 96% seen once; the top ten hold less than 0.25%. Cells designated naive CD8 were CD45RO-negative and were positively selected for CCR7, with terminally differentiated effector memory CD45RA+ cells excluded. Sequenced: naive CD8+ T cells sorted from blood. These receptors came from a man younger than 40 in good health.

V gene TRBV2 combines with J gene TRBJ2-2; TRBD2 aligns across 8 bases. The CDR3 length is 16 residues. In germline, CDR1 is SNHLY, CDR2 FYNNEI. The V gene end was trimmed by 1 base and the J gene end by 4 bases; junction bases not matched to a gene: 5. CDR3 loop: CASSEVGLAGTGELFF. DNA of the CDR3: TGTGCCAGCAGTGAAGTTGGGCTAGCGGGCACCGGGGAGCTGTTTTTT.

The chain couples TRBV7-9 to TRBJ2-7; 9 bases align to TRBD2. Germline trimming cut 5 bases from V and 5 bases from J; bases unmatched to any gene: 10. This CDR3 has 15 residues. CDR1 is SEHNR and CDR2 is FQNEAQ in the germline V gene (reference sequence). The CDR3 DNA reads as TGTGCCAGCAGCCGCGAGGGACTAGCCCTGAACGAGCAGTACTTC. As protein: CASSREGLALNEQYF.

The chain uses TRBV7-6 and TRBJ1-1; D remains unclear. V lost 1 base and J 3 bases, leaving 9 bases between the germline ends. Germline CDR1 SGHVS, CDR2 FNYEAQ. The CDR3 contains 14 residues. CDR3 sequence reads: CASSLVGEDTEAFF. CDR3 nucleotide sequence: TGTGCCAGCAGCTTAGTGGGTGAGGACACTGAAGCTTTCTTT. Based on the CDR3 plus reference TRBV7-6 and TRBJ1-1, the full variable domain is GAGVSQSPRYKVTKRGQDVALRCDPISGHVSLYWYRQALGQGPEFLTYFNYEAQQDKSGLPNDRFSAERPEGSISTLTIQRTEQRDSAMYRCASSLVGEDTEAFFGQGTRLTVV.

This clone was seen only once. Here the CDR3 DNA reads TGTGCCCACCCCCTCCCGACTAGCGGGGACACCGGGGAGCTGTTTTTT. Amino acids: CAHPLPTSGDTGELFF. The gene calls are TRBV7-8 and TRBJ2-2; TRBD2 matches at 11 bases. Germline V CDR1 and CDR2: SGHVS, FQNEAQ. V gave up 11 bases and J gave up 3 bases; unmatched junction bases: 11. The CDR3 runs 16 residues.

The chain joins TRBV27 to TRBJ2-7; no clear D. V was pared by 7 bases and J by 3 bases, with 4 bases between. CDR1 MNHEY and CDR2 SMNVEV come from the germline V gene (reference sequence). This CDR3 spans 10 amino acids. CDR3 sequence reads: CASTLYEQYF. CDR3 nucleotide sequence: TGTGCCAGCACCCTCTACGAGCAGTACTTC.

The V and J genes are TRBV28 and TRBJ1-1; D is uncertain. V was trimmed by 2 bases and J by 1 base, leaving 11 bases between them. The CDR3 is 15 amino acids. CDR1 MDHEN and CDR2 SYDVKM come from the germline V gene. This CDR3 reads CASSLLGLGNTEAFF. CDR3 sequence (DNA): TGTGCCAGCAGTTTACTCGGTTTGGGGAACACTGAAGCTTTCTTT.

Comment on this clone: A junction end diverges from the germline sequence, so it may reflect a read error. The gene calls are TRBV7-7 and TRBJ2-1; D gene ambiguous. This CDR3 has 13 amino acids. Germline loops: CDR1 SSHAT, CDR2 FNYEAQ (reference sequence). CDR3 sequence reads: CASSLEPGDEQFF. As DNA, the CDR3 is TGTGCTAGCAGCTTAGAACCCGGCGATGAGCAGTTCTTC.

V is TRBV27 and J is TRBJ2-1; D remains unclear. Trimming cost V 3 bases and J 3 bases, with 12 bases left between them. This CDR3 has 15 amino acids. CDR1 and CDR2 from the germline V gene are MNHEY and SMNVEV (reference sequence). The CDR3: CASSFIGNIYNEQFF. The CDR3 DNA sequence: TGTGCCAGCAGTTTCATAGGGAATATCTACAATGAGCAGTTCTTC.

The V call is TRBV19, the J call TRBJ2-7; 9 nucleotides align to TRBD2. There are 14 residues in the CDR3. CDR1 LNHDA and CDR2 SQIVND come from the germline V gene (reference sequence). The V segment lost 7 bases and the J segment 4 bases; nucleotides outside the gene matches: 8. The CDR3 sequence: CASTPGSGSYEQYF. In DNA form, the CDR3 reads TGTGCCAGTACCCCGGGTAGCGGGAGTTACGAGCAGTACTTC.

V and J are TRBV9 and TRBJ2-7, with D possibly called TRBD1 or TRBD2 (5 bases each). Trimming took 0 bases from V and 2 from J, leaving 15 bases between them. CDR3 length: 16 amino acids. Germline lookup yields CDR1 SGDLS and CDR2 YYNGEE. For the CDR3, the DNA is TGTGCCAGCAGCGTAGCCACCGGGACGTCAGCCTACGAGCAGTACTTC. It is translated as CASSVATGTSAYEQYF.

This chain links TRBV27 with TRBJ2-1; a possible D gene is TRBD2 (5 bases). The CDR3 spans 16 residues. Germline lookup yields CDR1 MNHEY and CDR2 SMNVEV (reference sequence). V lost 2 bases to trimming and J lost 4 bases, with 15 bases between them. CDR3 in DNA: TGTGCCAGCAGTTTAGGACTCCCCTCGGGGTACAATGAGCAGTTCTTC. Translated: CASSLGLPSGYNEQFF.

This rearrangement joins TRBV4-3 to TRBJ2-7; D is perhaps TRBD1 (5 bases). V shed 1 base and J shed 2 bases, with 9 bases lying between them. The CDR3 contains 14 residues. The V gene's germline CDR1 is LGHNA and CDR2 YSLEER. The CDR3, as DNA: TGCGCCAGCAGCCAAGCCGACAGTGCCTACGAGCAGTACTTC. This encodes CASSQADSAYEQYF.

V and J are TRBV15 and TRBJ2-1; TRBD2 matches at 7 bases. This CDR3 has 19 residues. Trimming cost V 1 base and J 5 bases; bases outside gene matches: 17. The V gene's germline CDR1 is LNHNV and CDR2 YYDKDF (reference sequence). Here the CDR3 reads CATSRVPPQGGAPHNEQFF. DNA of the CDR3: TGTGCCACCAGCAGAGTCCCCCCTCAGGGAGGGGCCCCCCACAATGAGCAGTTCTTC.

The V gene is TRBV28, the J gene TRBJ2-1; D might be TRBD2 (6 bases). Germline V gene lookup returns CDR1 MDHEN and CDR2 SYDVKM. CDR3 length: 17 amino acids. The V end lost 5 bases, the J end lost 0 bases, and 17 bases lay between the germline ends. CDR3 bases: TGTGCCAGCAGTCCGTCTAGCGTACAGAGCTCCTACAATGAGCAGTTCTTC. Translating it yields CASSPSSVQSSYNEQFF.

The V call is TRBV2, the J call TRBJ2-7, with 8 bases lining up with TRBD2. This CDR3 comprises 12 residues. V lost 10 bases, J lost 6 bases, and 8 bases stayed unmatched. In germline, CDR1 is SNHLY, CDR2 FYNNEI. CDR3 sequence: CAIRRGGREQYF. Written as DNA, the CDR3 is TGTGCCATCAGACGCGGGGGGCGCGAGCAGTACTTC.

The chain links TRBV30 to TRBJ2-5, with D perhaps TRBD2 (6 bases). The V gene's germline CDR1 is GTSNPN and CDR2 SVGIG (reference sequence). The CDR3 contains 13 residues. The V end was cut by 4 bases, the J end by 5 bases, with 14 bases between. Here the CDR3 reads CAWNGGVSETQYF. The DNA for the CDR3 is TGTGCCTGGAATGGCGGGGTTTCGGAGACCCAGTACTTC.

V is TRBV5-8 and J is TRBJ1-5; maybe TRBD1 (5 bases). This CDR3 is built from 15 residues. The V gene lost 0 bases and the J gene lost 2 bases, with 9 bases spanning the gap. Germline V gene data show CDR1 as SGHTS and CDR2 as YDEGEE. The DNA of the CDR3 is TGTGCCAGCAGCTTGGGACCGGGGGGCAATCAGCCCCAGCATTTT. Translated: CASSLGPGGNQPQHF.

A remark on this clone: The same CDR3 is also encoded by other DNA sequences in this sample. The J gene is TRBJ2-7, the V gene TRBV6-1; 9 nucleotides match TRBD1. The CDR3 is made up of 14 amino acids. The germline CDR1 and CDR2 sequences are MNHNS and SASEGT. Losses at the gene ends were 4 bases for V and 2 bases for J; bases not matched to a gene: 3. The CDR3 bases are TGTGCCAGCAGTGGACGGGACAGGGCCTACGAGCAGTACTTC. This encodes CASSGRDRAYEQYF.